This T cell receptor beta chain stems from a study of immune evolution from preneoplasia to lung adenocarcinoma. General observations from the study: From normal lung to invasive adenocarcinoma, top clone frequencies appeared to decrease.

J lost 2 bases, V lost 8 bases, and 3 bases had no gene match. The germline V gene encodes CDR1 LNHDA and CDR2 SQIVND (reference sequence). The CDR3 totals 13 residues. With regard to this clone: Antigen unknown.

Sequencing used immunoSEQ multiplex PCR; TCRdb keeps in-frame clones, though not all of them. The table records some 15,000 clones, more than 65% of them present only once. The source material was FFPE minimally invasive lung adenocarcinoma tissue. The origin of this receptor is a person aged 60 to 80 with lung adenocarcinoma. The chain links TRBV19 to TRBJ2-1; 7 bases are a match to TRBD1. The DNA of the CDR3 is TGTGCCAGTGGACAGGCAACCTACAATGAGCAGTTCTTC. Protein: CASGQATYNEQFF.